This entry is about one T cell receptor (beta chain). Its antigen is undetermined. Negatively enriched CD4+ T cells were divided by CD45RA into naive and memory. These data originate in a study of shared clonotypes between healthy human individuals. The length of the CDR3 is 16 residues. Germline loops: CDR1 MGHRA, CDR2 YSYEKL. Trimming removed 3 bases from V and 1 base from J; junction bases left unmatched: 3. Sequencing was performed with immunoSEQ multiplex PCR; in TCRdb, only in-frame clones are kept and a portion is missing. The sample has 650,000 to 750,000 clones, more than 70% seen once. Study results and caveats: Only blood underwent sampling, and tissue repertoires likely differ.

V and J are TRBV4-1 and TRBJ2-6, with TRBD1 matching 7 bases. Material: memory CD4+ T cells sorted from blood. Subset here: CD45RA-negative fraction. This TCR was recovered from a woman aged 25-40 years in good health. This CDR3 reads CASSHPTGSGANVLTF. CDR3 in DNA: TGCGCCAGCAGCCACCCGACAGGGTCTGGGGCCAACGTCCTGACTTTC.